Each of the 16 T cell receptor beta chains below was sequenced from the same sample in a study of blood T cell repertoires in COVID-19. TCRdb keeps only in-frame clones here, not all; method: immunoSEQ multiplex PCR. The sample comprises about 310,000 clones, about 90% of which are singletons, and almost 9.5% rests with the top ten. Sequenced: PBMCs or T cells enriched from blood (not recorded which). These receptors originate from a woman in her twenties or thirties who had recovered from COVID-19.

The V and J genes are TRBV3-1 (or the pseudogene TRBV3-2) and TRBJ2-7; TRBD2 is a possible D gene (5 bases). Looked up from germline, CDR1 is LGHDT and CDR2 is YNNKEL (reference sequence). The length of the CDR3 is 15 residues. V lost 4 bases and J lost 4, with 17 bases in between. The CDR3 sequence: CASSLPGTRGYEQYF. In DNA, the CDR3 is TGTGCCAGCAGCCTCCCGGGAACACGGGGTTACGAGCAGTACTTC.

This chain connects TRBV9 to TRBJ2-7, with D tentatively TRBD1 (6 bases). The CDR3 is 12 residues long. Germline values: CDR1 SGDLS, CDR2 YYNGEE. V lost 0 bases, J lost 7 bases, and 8 bases lay in between. This chain's CDR3 is CASSVGQGEQYF. As DNA, the CDR3 is TGTGCCAGCAGCGTAGGGCAGGGGGAGCAGTACTTC.

The rearrangement links TRBV19 to TRBJ1-1; D is ambiguous. Trimming left V 1 base short and J 4 bases short, with 13 bases between. The germline V gene encodes CDR1 LNHDA and CDR2 SQIVND (reference sequence). The CDR3 extends over 15 amino acids. CDR3 bases: TGTGCCAGTAGTATAGTCGGCTTATCGGGCACTGAAGCTTTCTTT. Translating gives CASSIVGLSGTEAFF.

The chain employs TRBV4-2 and TRBJ2-7; D is unclear. Germline CDR1 LGHNA, CDR2 YNFKEQ. The CDR3 consists of 13 residues. Trimming removed 3 bases from V and 1 base from J, with 7 bases in between. CDR3 protein: CASSHSTSYEQYF. The DNA for the CDR3 is TGTGCCAGCAGCCACAGTACGTCCTACGAGCAGTACTTC.

This clone was detected only a few times. V is TRBV6-5 and J is TRBJ1-1; 10 nucleotides line up with TRBD1. The CDR3 has 16 amino acids. The ends lost 4 bases at V and 4 bases at J; junction bases unmatched: 9. The V gene's germline CDR1 is MNHEY and CDR2 SVGAGI. CDR3 coding DNA: TGTGCCAGCAGTTCCGGGACAGGGGTCTTTCGCACTGAAGCTTTCTTT. It encodes CASSSGTGVFRTEAFF.

This chain uses TRBV11-2 with TRBJ2-7; D is perhaps TRBD2 (5 bases). The ends were cut back, 5 bases at V and 3 bases at J, with 20 bases in the middle. Germline V CDR1 and CDR2: SGHAT, FQNNGV. The CDR3 consists of 16 residues. CDR3 nucleotide sequence: TGTGCCAGCAGCCCGAACGGACTCAGCGGTATCTACGAGCAGTACTTC. Its protein product is CASSPNGLSGIYEQYF. Based on the CDR3 plus reference TRBV11-2 and TRBJ2-7, the full variable domain is EAGVAQSPRYKIIEKRQSVAFWCNPISGHATLYWYQQILGQGPKLLIQFQNNGVVDDSQLPKDRFSAERLKGVDSTLKIQPAKLEDSAVYLCASSPNGLSGIYEQYFGPGTRLTVT.

This chain uses TRBV6-5 with TRBJ1-2; D is undetermined. CDR3 length equals 14 residues. Per germline, CDR1 MNHEY and CDR2 SVGAGI. The ends were cut back, 2 bases at V and 3 bases at J, with 10 bases in the middle. For the CDR3, the DNA is TGTGCCAGCAGTTACGGAGGCCCCTACTATGGCTACACCTTC. Protein: CASSYGGPYYGYTF.

This sequence joins TRBV7-6 and TRBJ2-7; D is ambiguous. Trimming left V 2 bases short and J 4 bases short, with 3 bases between. Germline lookup yields CDR1 SGHVS and CDR2 FNYEAQ. There are 11 residues in the CDR3. The CDR3 DNA reads TGTGCCAGCAGCTTATATTACGAGCAGTACTTC. It is translated as CASSLYYEQYF. The whole variable domain, remainder taken from reference TRBV7-6 and TRBJ2-7, is GAGVSQSPRYKVTKRGQDVALRCDPISGHVSLYWYRQALGQGPEFLTYFNYEAQQDKSGLPNDRFSAERPEGSISTLTIQRTEQRDSAMYRCASSLYYEQYFGPGTRLTVT.

This chain connects TRBV9 to TRBJ2-7; no definite D call. The V end was cut by 0 bases, the J end by 4 bases, with 11 bases between. There are 14 residues in the CDR3. Germline V gives CDR1 SGDLS, CDR2 YYNGEE. CDR3 residues: CASSVAGDRYEQYF. The CDR3 nucleotides are TGTGCCAGCAGCGTAGCAGGCGATAGGTACGAGCAGTACTTC.

A few counts support this clone. The chain recombines TRBV28 with TRBJ2-3; 10 bases map to TRBD2. Germline CDR1 is MDHEN and CDR2 is SYDVKM. The CDR3 spans 17 residues. The trim removed 5 bases at V and 0 bases at J, leaving 8 bases unmatched. Here the CDR3 DNA reads TGTGCCAGCAGTCGCGAACTAGCGGGACCTAGCACAGATACGCAGTATTTT. Protein sequence: CASSRELAGPSTDTQYF.

The chain has TRBV4-2 and TRBJ1-5; D not resolved. Germline V gives CDR1 LGHNA, CDR2 YNFKEQ. The CDR3 totals 18 residues. The V and J ends lost 6 bases and 0 bases respectively, with 21 bases between them. CDR3 nucleotides: TGTGCCAGCAGTCCTGAACAGCTTATATCCAATAGCAATCAGCCCCAGCATTTT. As protein: CASSPEQLISNSNQPQHF.

The V and J genes are TRBV6-5 and TRBJ1-5; 9 bases are shared with TRBD1. Trimming at V came to 6 bases and at J to 2 bases, leaving 2 bases not matched to a gene. CDR3 length: 14 amino acids. Germline V lookup: CDR1 MNHEY, CDR2 SVGAGI. The CDR3 loop reads CASRQGARNQPQHF. CDR3 coding DNA: TGTGCCAGCAGACAGGGGGCTCGCAATCAGCCCCAGCATTTT.

The chain employs TRBV10-2 and TRBJ2-2, with 12 bases matching TRBD1. With 6 bases clipped from V and 3 bases from J, the junction kept 8 bases outside the gene matches. Germline V CDR1 and CDR2: WSHSY, SAAADI. The CDR3 extends over 17 amino acids. The CDR3 here is CASSPKGQGADTGELFF. The CDR3, as DNA: TGCGCCAGCAGCCCAAAGGGACAGGGGGCGGACACCGGGGAGCTGTTTTTT.

This clone was seen many times. Here the CDR3 reads CASSPWTENTEAFF. As DNA, the CDR3 is TGTGCCAGCTCACCCTGGACAGAGAACACTGAAGCTTTCTTT. This sequence joins TRBV18 and TRBJ1-1; D is possibly TRBD1 (6 bases). The ends were cut back, 3 bases at V and 1 base at J, with 9 bases in the middle. The CDR3 extends over 14 amino acids. Germline V gene data show CDR1 as KGHSH and CDR2 as LQKENI.

V usage is TRBV30 and J usage is TRBJ1-1; D possibly corresponds to TRBD1 (5 bases). In germline, CDR1 is GTSNPN, CDR2 SVGIG (reference sequence). Trimming removed 3 bases from V and 7 bases from J, with 12 bases in between. CDR3 size: 12 residues. The CDR3 is CAWSPPGLEAFF. Here the CDR3 DNA reads TGTGCCTGGAGCCCCCCGGGACTTGAAGCTTTCTTT.

The rearrangement uses TRBV5-6 and TRBJ1-5; D perhaps matches TRBD1 (5 bases). The CDR3 consists of 15 residues. Germline CDR1 is SGHDT and CDR2 is YYEEEE. Trimming took 1 base from V and 2 from J, leaving 10 bases between them. CDR3 residues: CASSLQGGGNQPQHF. Here the CDR3 DNA reads TGTGCCAGCAGCTTGCAGGGAGGTGGCAATCAGCCCCAGCATTTT.